This T cell receptor beta chain was sequenced in a study of glioma-infiltrating T cells. Amplification of TCR alpha and beta CDR3 regions from RNA used iRepertoire nested multiplex PCR. TCRdb processed the multiplex PCR reads anew with MiXCR; each CDR3 protein has one entry. The data contain about 140,000 distinct CDR3 sequences, about two fifths of them singletons. Germline V gene data show CDR1 as LNHDA and CDR2 as SQIVND (reference sequence). CDR3 length equals 15 residues. V gave up 3 bases and J gave up 7 bases; unmatched junction bases: 9. The sequence derives from a human donor with low-grade glioma or glioblastoma, undergoing nonglioma brain surgery, or in good health (not recorded which). The sample comprised glioma tissue, nonneoplastic brain tissue, or PBMCs (not recorded which). The V and J genes are TRBV19 and TRBJ1-5, with 7 bases identical to TRBD1. CDR3 in amino acids: CASSIGGGERQPQHF. The DNA for the CDR3 is TGTGCCAGTAGTATTGGAGGGGGCGAGCGGCAGCCCCAGCATTTT.